This note documents a single T cell receptor (beta chain) sequence. Its antigen is still unknown. No base-level quality is on record; no much larger clone is a single base apart. The sample originates from a study of shared clonotypes between healthy human individuals (dated by TCRdb to the early 2020s). Turning to the overall study: A few men and a couple of women, aged 18 to 49 years, made up the cohort. For each donor, three plates each were used for CD4 naive and CD4 memory, two plates were used for CD8 naive, and one plate was used for CD8 memory. The study deeply sequenced blood TCR repertoires of about 5 healthy adults to estimate repertoire size and the extent of clonotype sharing between individuals. Libraries were prepared and TCR repertoires were sequenced by different laboratories using diverse techniques, in order to increase sequencing depth and limit assay-specific biases. Between about 0.9 and 10 billion PBMCs per donor were obtained by leukapheresis.

Using the deep immunoSEQ assay, multiplex PCR amplified TCR CDR3 regions from genomic DNA. For each cell subset, the extracted genomic DNA was distributed evenly across all wells of several immunoSEQ 96-well plates, and each plate served as one replicate. For sorted subsets, each replicate PCR was loaded with roughly 190 ng genomic DNA, equivalent to some 27,000 T cell genomes. Purified libraries were quantified with a Qubit 3.0 fluorometer, sized on a Bioanalyzer 2100, and re-quantified with the KAPA Library Quantification kit. Every immunoSEQ 96-well plate was sequenced on a dedicated single-read 150-cycle Illumina NextSeq 550 flow cell. Per the original workflow: Because only junctional sequences without quality scores were contained in the immunoSEQ output, filtering matching that applied to full-length reads could not be performed. Sequences were annotated with PyIR, a Python wrapper for IgBLAST v1.9, and V/J genes and CDR3 were assigned using IMGT germline references. Reads were filtered out if the reads had weak V/J assignments (E-value above 1e-6), no CDR3, stop codons, out-of-frame junctions, or ambiguous translated residues. V3J clonotypes were defined as sequences sharing the same inferred V gene, J gene, and CDR3 amino acid sequence. To compute the percentage overlap between repertoires, the number of shared unique clonotypes was divided by the size of the smaller repertoire. RTK rarefaction, the Chao1 estimator, and Recon v2.1 estimates of unobserved clonotypes were used to assess repertoire richness. OLGA was used to compute generation probabilities for all TCRbeta clonotypes that the gDNA method yielded from a few donors. TCRdb mirrors the immuneACCESS table, restricted to in-frame sequences. Some clones are absent from its copies; in checked studies, under half trace to an unresolved V gene, and the reason for the others is unknown. V and J calls and clone size follow that table, whereas D and trimming were derived from the DNA. The sample table shows under 1,100,000 clones, and around 78% are seen once. Of the sample, 0.6% to 0.75% falls within the top ten clones.

Study-wide conclusions, independent of this receptor: Sharing across several donors was observed for about 5% of naive CD4, over 3% of naive CD8, 2% to 2.5% of memory CD4, and about 0.4% of memory CD8 clonotypes. Compared with non-shared clonotypes, the clonotypes found in all four sorted-subset donors had higher generation probabilities. Pairwise subsampling indicated that sequencing depth was expected to affect the degree of clonotype sharing among donors. Because the study included only a small number of donors, the genetic and exposure-history diversity represented was limited. Sampling was restricted to blood, and TCR repertoires in tissue are likely to differ from TCR repertoires in blood. Estimated clonotype richness was generally larger for naive than for memory subsets. Even with the large sequencing depth, rarefaction of the sorted-subset datasets indicated that sequencing was incomplete.

CDR1 is given as SGHDN and CDR2 as FVKESK, both from the germline V gene. The CDR3 measures 15 amino acids from cysteine to phenylalanine. Just the 45-base CDR3 DNA is kept, in frame starting at base 1. Clipping removes 4 bases from V and 5 bases from J, with 8 as the unmatched junction base count. Donors were healthy HIV-negative adults with no recently reported acute infections or vaccinations. Every donor was a Caucasian adult residing in Nashville, Tennessee, USA. CD4+ T cells were enriched by magnetic negative selection; naive cells were then positively selected on CD45RA, and the negative fraction formed the memory subset. Blood was collected by leukapheresis, and PBMCs were isolated by Ficoll-Histopaque density gradient centrifugation and then cryopreserved in liquid nitrogen vapor phase. Purity and quantity of every magnetically sorted T cell population were checked by analytical flow cytometry. From each sorted fraction, genomic DNA was isolated and quantified by UV absorbance on a Nanodrop 2000c.

The source is a man younger than 30 in good health. Some clones in this sample may be carry-over from other donors' samples. Recombination joined TRBV14 with TRBJ2-7, with 10 bases in between that match TRBD1. The sample consisted of memory CD4+ T cells from PBMCs. This sample's cell subset or site label indicates: CD45RA-negative fraction. The DNA sequence is as follows: TGTGCCAGCAGCCTCCTAGGACAGGGGGTCAACGAGCAGTACTTC. Protein translation: CASSLLGQGVNEQYF.